These 5 T cell receptor beta chains were sequenced from one sample in a study of vaccination and CD4 T cells after COVID-19. An Oncomine TCR Beta short-read assay was used to sequence the DNA from cultured CD4+ T cells. TCRdb re-called the PCR reads through MiXCR, storing one row per CDR3 protein. Found here are 15,000 to 25,000 distinct CDR3 sequences, approximately 42% of them singletons; the top ten hold roughly a quarter. Described treatment: approximately 9-day PBMC culture with coronavirus spike peptide pools or control peptides (ViraFEST assay). Which antigens these TCRs recognize remains unknown. The specimen comprised CD4+ T cells from blood, cultured in vitro, sampled before SARS-CoV-2 vaccination. The receptors shown here come from a human donor who received a COVID-19 vaccine.

The rearrangement links TRBV30 to TRBJ1-2; D is possibly TRBD1 (6 bases). Germline V gene data show CDR1 as GTSNPN and CDR2 as SVGIG (reference sequence). V lost 4 bases, J lost 5 bases, and 14 bases lay in between. This CDR3 is built from 13 residues. In nucleotides, the CDR3 is TGTGCCTGGATGATAGGGGGAAGATATGGCTACACCTTC. It encodes CAWMIGGRYGYTF.

V usage is TRBV2 and J usage is TRBJ1-2; 9 positions agree with TRBD1. From germline, CDR1 is SNHLY and CDR2 FYNNEI. This CDR3 has 14 residues. Trimming removed 4 bases from V and 7 bases from J; junction bases left unmatched: 7. The CDR3 DNA is TGTGCCAGCAGTGTTCTGGGACAGGGTAGTGGCTACACCTTC. This translates into CASSVLGQGSGYTF.

This chain connects TRBV27 to TRBJ2-3; D unclear. Deletions cut 2 bases from V and 4 bases from J, with 10 bases between. CDR3 length: 14 residues. From germline, CDR1 is MNHEY and CDR2 SMNVEV (reference sequence). The CDR3 nucleotides are TGTGCCAGCAGTTTAGATCCTTTTTCAGATACGCAGTATTTT. Translated, it gives CASSLDPFSDTQYF.

The V gene is TRBV7-2, the J gene TRBJ1-3; maybe TRBD1 (5 bases). The CDR3 has 15 residues. In germline, CDR1 is SGHTA, CDR2 FQGNSA. Trimming shortened V by 0 bases and J by 4 bases, and 10 bases separated the two germline ends. The CDR3 loop is CASSLAAGAGNTIYF. In DNA form, the CDR3 reads TGTGCCAGCAGCTTAGCGGCCGGGGCAGGAAACACCATATATTTT. Looking up the rest from reference TRBV7-2 and TRBJ1-3 gives the full variable domain: GAGVSQSPSNKVTEKGKDVELRCDPISGHTALYWYRQSLGQGLEFLIYFQGNSAPDKSGLPSDRFSAERTGGSVSTLTIQRTQQEDSAVYLCASSLAAGAGNTIYFGEGSWLTVV.

This chain links TRBV7-8 with TRBJ2-3; D possibly matches TRBD1 or TRBD2 (5 bases each). V was cut by 5 bases and J by 0 bases, with 15 bases left in between. Germline V CDR1 and CDR2: SGHVS, FQNEAQ. The CDR3 runs 16 residues. This chain's CDR3 is CASSPGTGSSTDTQYF. The CDR3 DNA reads as TGTGCCAGCAGCCCCGGGACCGGGTCTAGCACAGATACGCAGTATTTT.